This TCR beta chain is drawn from a study of cytomegalovirus exposure and HLA in healthy donors. General study findings and limits: When a later analysis compared HLA-associated TCR beta chains with equally common others, the HLA-associated chains turned out to be more clonally expanded and to have lower generation probabilities. Rarity marked most TCR sequences, yet some public TCRs occurred in many donors.

PCR was performed using 60 Vbeta and 13 Jbeta primers. The repertoire was sequenced with immunoSEQ multiplex PCR; TCRdb's copy has only in-frame clones and lacks some. The repertoire consists of about 210,000 clones, with around 80% occurring once and the leading ten covering around 6%. This clone was seen a single time. The antigen is undetermined. Sequencing input: PBMCs. This TCR was recovered from a man aged 40-55 years in good health and CMV-seropositive.

Here the CDR3 reads CASSISLGGAYNEQFF. CDR3 sequence (DNA): TGTGCCAGTAGCATATCCCTAGGCGGGGCCTACAATGAGCAGTTCTTC. The chain links TRBV19 to TRBJ2-1; D perhaps matches TRBD2 (6 bases). V shed 6 bases and J shed 2 bases, with 17 bases lying between them. This CDR3 is built from 16 residues. Germline V gene lookup returns CDR1 LNHDA and CDR2 SQIVND (reference sequence). Drawing the rest from reference TRBV19 and TRBJ2-1, the complete variable domain is DGGITQSPKYLFRKEGQNVTLSCEQNLNHDAMYWYRQDPGQGLRLIYYSQIVNDFQKGDIAEGYSVSREKKESFPLTVTSAQKNPTAFYLCASSISLGGAYNEQFFGPGTRLTVL.